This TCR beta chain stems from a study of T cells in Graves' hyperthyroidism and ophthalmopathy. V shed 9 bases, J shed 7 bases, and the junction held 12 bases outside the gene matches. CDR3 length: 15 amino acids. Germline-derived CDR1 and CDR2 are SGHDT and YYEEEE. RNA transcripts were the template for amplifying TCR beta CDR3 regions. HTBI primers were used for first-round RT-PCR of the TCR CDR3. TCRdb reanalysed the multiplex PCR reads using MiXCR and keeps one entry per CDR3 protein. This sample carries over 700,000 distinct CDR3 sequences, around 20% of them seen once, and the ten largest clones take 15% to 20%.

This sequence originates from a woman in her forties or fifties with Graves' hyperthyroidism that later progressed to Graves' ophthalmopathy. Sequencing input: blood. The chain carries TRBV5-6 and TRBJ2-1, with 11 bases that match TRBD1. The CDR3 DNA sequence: TGTGCCACCATCGGTTGGGACAGGGGGACTAATGAGCAGTTCTTC. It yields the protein CATIGWDRGTNEQFF. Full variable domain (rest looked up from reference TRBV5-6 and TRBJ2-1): DAGVTQSPTHLIKTRGQQVTLRCSPKSGHDTVSWYQQALGQGPQFIFQYYEEEERQRGNFPDRFSGHQFPNYSSELNVNALLLGDSALYLCATIGWDRGTNEQFFGPGTRLTVL.